The rows below give T cell receptor beta chains drawn from one sample of a study of regulatory T cells in long-lasting Graves disease. TCRdb recomputed calls from the multiplex PCR reads with MiXCR, one row per CDR3 protein. The sample carries about 530,000 distinct CDR3 sequences, roughly a sixth recorded once. This same sample was also taken into another study, of T cells in Graves' hyperthyroidism and ophthalmopathy.

The specimen comprised peripheral blood mononuclear cells (PBMCs), sampled at new diagnosis, from a patient treated with antithyroid drugs. These receptors were taken from a woman aged 35-65 years with Graves disease. The CDR3 runs from the conserved cysteine through the conserved F or W. The order of the fields is clone size, D gene, J gene, V gene, CDR3 protein, CDR3 DNA. The D gene is left open where the match is weak. Rows may omit the clone size; those that give it use once, few, many or a size class.

size: .; D: .; J: TRBJ2-3; V: TRBV19; CDR3: CASSIEDTQYF; DNA: TGTGCCAGTAGTATAGAAGATACGCAGTATTTT
size: many; D: .; J: TRBJ2-5; V: TRBV5-1; CDR3: CASSLASALQETQYF; DNA: TGCGCCAGCAGCTTGGCCTCGGCTCTCCAAGAGACCCAGTACTTC
size: many; D: TRBD1; J: TRBJ2-7; V: TRBV12-3/TRBV12-4; CDR3: CASSLSGTAFTYEQYF; DNA: TGTGCCAGCAGTTTGTCCGGGACAGCGTTTACCTACGAGCAGTACTTC
size: many; D: .; J: TRBJ2-2; V: TRBV28; CDR3: CASSLLGSGELFF; DNA: TGTGCCAGCAGTTTATTGGGGTCCGGGGAGCTGTTTTTT
size: many; D: TRBD1; J: TRBJ1-4; V: TRBV20-1; CDR3: CSALRAGGNEKLFF; DNA: TGCAGTGCTCTCAGGGCAGGGGGGAATGAAAAACTGTTTTTT
size: many; D: .; J: TRBJ1-1; V: TRBV11-2; CDR3: CASSLVSPRNTNTEAFF; DNA: TGTGCCAGCAGCTTAGTTTCTCCACGTAATACGAACACTGAAGCTTTCTTT
size: many; D: TRBD1; J: TRBJ1-2; V: TRBV30; CDR3: CAWRRTGGHYGYTF; DNA: TGTGCCTGGAGGCGGACAGGGGGTCACTATGGCTACACCTTC
size: .; D: TRBD1; J: TRBJ2-7; V: TRBV3-1; CDR3: CASSPPGTGGGEQYF; DNA: TGTGCCAGCAGCCCCCCCGGGACAGGGGGCGGTGAGCAGTACTTC
size: many; D: .; J: TRBJ2-1; V: TRBV11-2; CDR3: CASSLRWSRGLDNEQFF; DNA: TGTGCCAGCAGCCTCCGATGGTCACGGGGATTAGACAATGAGCAGTTCTTC
size: .; D: TRBD1; J: TRBJ1-1; V: TRBV15; CDR3: CATNGQGNTEAFF; DNA: TGTGCCACCAACGGACAGGGGAACACTGAAGCTTTCTTT
size: many; D: .; J: TRBJ1-1; V: TRBV20-1; CDR3: CSARDYGGEGTEAFF; DNA: TGCAGTGCTAGAGATTATGGAGGGGAGGGGACTGAAGCTTTCTTT
size: many; D: .; J: TRBJ1-1; V: TRBV12-3/TRBV12-4; CDR3: CASSLALGTLIVEAFF; DNA: TGTGCCAGCAGTTTAGCGCTAGGCACGTTGATTGTTGAAGCTTTCTTT
size: .; D: TRBD1; J: TRBJ1-1; V: TRBV7-9; CDR3: CASRGTGQGFMNTEAFF; DNA: TGTGCCAGCAGGGGAACGGGACAGGGATTCATGAACACTGAAGCTTTCTTT
size: many; D: .; J: TRBJ2-1; V: TRBV12-3/TRBV12-4; CDR3: CASSPYGVTYNEQFF; DNA: TGTGCCAGCAGCCCTTACGGAGTTACCTACAATGAGCAGTTCTTC
size: few; D: TRBD2; J: TRBJ2-3; V: TRBV19; CDR3: CASSNAAGGTQYF; DNA: TGTGCCAGTAGTAATGCCGCGGGGGGAACGCAGTATTTT
size: .; D: TRBD1; J: TRBJ1-3; V: TRBV27; CDR3: CASSLSGTDVSYSGNTIYF; DNA: TGTGCCAGCAGTCTGAGCGGGACAGATGTTAGTTATTCTGGAAACACCATATATTTT
size: .; D: .; J: TRBJ2-1; V: TRBV19; CDR3: CASSIARAEQFF; DNA: TGTGCCAGTAGTATAGCAAGGGCTGAGCAGTTCTTC
size: few; D: .; J: TRBJ2-2; V: TRBV15; CDR3: CATSRGSADTGELFF; DNA: TGTGCCACCAGCAGGGGGTCGGCGGACACCGGGGAGCTGTTTTTT
size: many; D: TRBD1; J: TRBJ1-2; V: TRBV30; CDR3: CAVLPGQGGYTF; DNA: TGTGCGGTTCTACCGGGACAGGGGGGCTACACCTTC
size: many; D: .; J: TRBJ2-1; V: TRBV19; CDR3: CASSIVPADEQFF; DNA: TGTGCCAGTAGTATAGTGCCGGCGGATGAGCAGTTCTTC
size: .; D: TRBD1; J: TRBJ1-1; V: TRBV6-1; CDR3: CASRPGGGRTEAFF; DNA: TGTGCCAGCAGGCCAGGGGGGGGTCGGACTGAAGCTTTCTTT
size: .; D: TRBD2; J: TRBJ2-1; V: TRBV20-1; CDR3: CSARVGLLLYNEQFF; DNA: TGCAGTGCTAGAGTGGGACTATTACTCTACAATGAGCAGTTCTTC
size: .; D: .; J: TRBJ2-5; V: TRBV18; CDR3: CASSSGAGAETQYF; DNA: TGTGCCAGCTCATCAGGGGCCGGGGCGGAGACCCAGTACTTC
size: few; D: .; J: TRBJ2-2; V: TRBV7-9; CDR3: CASRSTEENTGELFF; DNA: TGTGCCAGCAGGTCGACAGAGGAGAACACCGGGGAGCTGTTTTTT
size: many; D: .; J: TRBJ2-1; V: TRBV28; CDR3: CASSLLGQKLGNEQFF; DNA: TGTGCCAGCAGTTTATTAGGGCAAAAGCTGGGGAATGAGCAGTTCTTC
size: .; D: TRBD1; J: TRBJ1-2; V: TRBV6-5; CDR3: CASSYSTGTANYGYTF; DNA: TGTGCCAGCAGTTACTCGACGGGGACAGCGAACTATGGCTACACCTTC
size: .; D: .; J: TRBJ1-6; V: TRBV6-5; CDR3: CASSYSTGQYLYSPLHF; DNA: TGTGCCAGCAGTTACTCGACCGGACAGTACCTCTATTCACCCCTCCACTTT
size: many; D: .; J: TRBJ2-3; V: TRBV12-3/TRBV12-4; CDR3: CASSLSQGSDTQYF; DNA: TGTGCCAGCAGTCTAAGTCAGGGTTCAGATACGCAGTATTTT
size: many; D: .; J: TRBJ1-1; V: TRBV6-5; CDR3: CASSYSFGAPGEAFF; DNA: TGTGCCAGCAGTTACTCGTTTGGGGCCCCGGGCGAAGCTTTCTTT
size: .; D: TRBD1; J: TRBJ2-7; V: TRBV18; CDR3: CASSPPPGGTGGRSYEQYF; DNA: TGTGCCAGCTCACCTCCCCCGGGTGGGACAGGGGGCAGGTCCTACGAGCAGTACTTC
size: .; D: TRBD1; J: TRBJ1-5; V: TRBV5-6; CDR3: CASSLGQDSSQPQHF; DNA: TGTGCCAGCAGCCTAGGACAGGACTCGAGTCAGCCCCAGCATTTT
size: many; D: .; J: TRBJ2-4; V: TRBV5-5; CDR3: CASSLAGDIQYF; DNA: TGTGCCAGCAGCTTGGCCGGGGACATTCAGTACTTC
size: many; D: .; J: TRBJ1-1; V: TRBV6-1; CDR3: CASSQGERVEAFF; DNA: TGTGCCAGCAGCCAAGGTGAGCGGGTTGAAGCTTTCTTT
size: .; D: .; J: TRBJ1-6; V: TRBV6-1; CDR3: CASSPTAYNSPPHF; DNA: TGTGCCAGCAGTCCGACGGCCTATAATTCACCCCCCCACTTT
size: many; D: TRBD2; J: TRBJ2-3; V: TRBV7-8; CDR3: CASSLISGGAVDTQYF; DNA: TGTGCCAGCAGCTTAATAAGCGGGGGGGCGGTAGATACGCAGTATTTT
size: .; D: TRBD1; J: TRBJ1-4; V: TRBV5-6; CDR3: CASSQSQGAYEKLFF; DNA: TGTGCCAGCAGCCAATCCCAGGGGGCATATGAAAAACTGTTTTTT
size: .; D: TRBD2; J: TRBJ2-2; V: TRBV20-1; CDR3: CSAPGLAGEVGELSF; DNA: TGCAGTGCGCCGGGACTAGCGGGGGAGGTCGGGGAGCTGTCTTTT
size: few; D: TRBD1; J: TRBJ1-4; V: TRBV10-3; CDR3: CAIGGQGNEKLFF; DNA: TGTGCCATCGGGGGACAGGGTAATGAAAAACTGTTTTTT
size: few; D: .; J: TRBJ1-3; V: TRBV7-2; CDR3: CASSLWTATSGNTIYF; DNA: TGTGCCAGCAGCTTATGGACAGCAACCTCTGGAAACACCATATATTTT
size: .; D: .; J: TRBJ2-2; V: TRBV5-1; CDR3: CASPLLFWVGRYTGELFF; DNA: TGCGCCAGCCCCCTTCTGTTTTGGGTTGGGCGATACACCGGGGAGCTGTTTTTT
size: .; D: TRBD1; J: TRBJ2-6; V: TRBV27; CDR3: CASSPGTVAANVLTF; DNA: TGTGCCAGCAGTCCGGGGACAGTCGCGGCCAACGTCCTGACTTTC
size: few; D: .; J: TRBJ2-5; V: TRBV5-1; CDR3: CASTGLQETQYF; DNA: TGCGCCAGCACTGGACTGCAAGAGACCCAGTACTTC
size: many; D: .; J: TRBJ1-1; V: TRBV19; CDR3: CASRGTLNTEAFF; DNA: TGTGCCAGCCGAGGGACATTGAACACTGAAGCTTTCTTT
size: few; D: TRBD1; J: TRBJ2-2; V: TRBV5-1; CDR3: CASSQPGTANTGELFF; DNA: TGCGCCAGCAGCCAACCCGGGACAGCGAACACCGGGGAGCTGTTTTTT
size: many; D: .; J: TRBJ2-7; V: TRBV4-1; CDR3: CASSQDEAGPYEQYF; DNA: TGCGCCAGCAGCCAAGATGAAGCAGGGCCCTACGAGCAGTACTTC
size: many; D: .; J: TRBJ1-5; V: TRBV2; CDR3: CASSEAPASPQHF; DNA: TGTGCCAGCAGTGAAGCGCCCGCCTCGCCCCAGCATTTT
size: few; D: .; J: TRBJ2-3; V: TRBV25-1; CDR3: CASEAQGSSTDTQYF; DNA: TGTGCCAGCGAGGCCCAGGGGAGCAGCACAGATACGCAGTATTTT
size: few; D: .; J: TRBJ2-5; V: TRBV2; CDR3: CASTGDFGETQYF; DNA: TGTGCCAGCACGGGGGATTTTGGAGAGACCCAGTACTTC